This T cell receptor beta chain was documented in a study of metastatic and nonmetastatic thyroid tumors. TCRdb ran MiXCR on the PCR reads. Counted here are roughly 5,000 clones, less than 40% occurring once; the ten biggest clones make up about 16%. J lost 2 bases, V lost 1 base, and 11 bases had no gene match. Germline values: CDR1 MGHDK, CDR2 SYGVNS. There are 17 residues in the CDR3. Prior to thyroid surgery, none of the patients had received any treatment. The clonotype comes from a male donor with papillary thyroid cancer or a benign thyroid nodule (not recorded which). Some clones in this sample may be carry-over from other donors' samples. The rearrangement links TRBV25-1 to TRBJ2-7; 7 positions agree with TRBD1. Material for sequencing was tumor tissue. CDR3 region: CASSEWAGTDQTYEQYF. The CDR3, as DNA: TGTGCCAGCAGTGAATGGGCTGGGACAGACCAAACCTACGAGCAGTACTTC.